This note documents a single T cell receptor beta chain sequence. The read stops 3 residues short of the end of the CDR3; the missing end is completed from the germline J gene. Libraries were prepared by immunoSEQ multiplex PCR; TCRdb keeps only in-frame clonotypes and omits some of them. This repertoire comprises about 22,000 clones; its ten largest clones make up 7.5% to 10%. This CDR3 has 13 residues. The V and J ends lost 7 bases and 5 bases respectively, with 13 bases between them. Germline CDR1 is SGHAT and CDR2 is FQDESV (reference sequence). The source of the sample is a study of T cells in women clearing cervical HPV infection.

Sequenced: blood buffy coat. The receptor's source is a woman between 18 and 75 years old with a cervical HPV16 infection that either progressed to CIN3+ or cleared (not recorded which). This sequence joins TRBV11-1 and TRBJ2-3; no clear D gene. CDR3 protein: CASTPNAGDTQYF. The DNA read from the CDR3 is TGTGCCAGCACCCCTAATGCAGGAGATACG.